Below are 5 T cell receptor beta chains sequenced from a single sample in a study of blood T cells in healthy people across ages. Combining a sample-barcoded 5' primer with a J-beta primer mix, a second PCR ran for 7 to 11 cycles. A single record per CDR3 protein comes from TCRdb applying MiXCR to the 5' RACE reads. The sample contains 780,000 or so distinct CDR3 sequences, roughly three fifths of which appear only once. Sequenced: blood. Source of these receptors: a man aged 40-55 years in good health.

The J gene is TRBJ2-5, the V gene TRBV6-5, with 7 bases lining up with TRBD1. Germline V lookup: CDR1 MNHEY, CDR2 SVGAGI. J was trimmed by 1 base and V by 0 bases; bases with no gene match: 8. The CDR3 runs 17 residues. CDR3 in DNA: TGTGCCAGCAGTTACTCGAGGTCTGACAGGGCCCAAGAGACCCAGTACTTC. This translates into CASSYSRSDRAQETQYF.

Of note for this clonotype: The junction and the germline gene differ at one end; a read error may be behind it. The chain recombines TRBV10-3 with TRBJ2-6; D is perhaps TRBD2 (5 bases). The CDR3 contains 16 residues. The germline V gene has CDR1 ENHRY and CDR2 SYGVKD. The CDR3 DNA reads TGTGTCATCAGCTTAGAAGGGAGCTCTGGGGCCAACGTCCTGACTTTC. As protein: CVISLEGSSGANVLTF.

This chain uses TRBV7-9 with TRBJ1-2; 7 positions agree with TRBD1. Germline V gene sequence: CDR1 SEHNR, CDR2 FQNEAQ (reference sequence). Trimming removed 8 bases from V and 4 bases from J; junction bases left unmatched: 13. This CDR3 has 15 residues. The CDR3 protein is CASGPSQGGAYGYTF. The CDR3 DNA is TGTGCCAGCGGACCCTCCCAAGGGGGCGCCTATGGCTACACCTTC.

The rearrangement links TRBV29-1 to TRBJ2-7; the match to TRBD2 covers 12 bases. Trimming at V came to 3 bases and at J to 2 bases, leaving 2 bases not matched to a gene. Germline V gives CDR1 SQVTM, CDR2 ANQGSEA. The CDR3 consists of 14 residues. The CDR3 here is CSVESSGRAYEQYF. In DNA, the CDR3 is TGCAGCGTTGAGTCTAGCGGGAGGGCCTACGAGCAGTACTTC.

The chain employs TRBV6-1 and TRBJ1-2; 8 bases map to TRBD1. Germline CDR1 and CDR2: MNHNS and SASEGT. The V and J ends lost 8 bases and 6 bases, in that order; junction bases with no gene match: 8. This CDR3 is 13 amino acids long. The CDR3 nucleotides are TGTGCCAGCCATGTCAGGGGGCTGGATGGCTACACCTTC. Translated, it gives CASHVRGLDGYTF.